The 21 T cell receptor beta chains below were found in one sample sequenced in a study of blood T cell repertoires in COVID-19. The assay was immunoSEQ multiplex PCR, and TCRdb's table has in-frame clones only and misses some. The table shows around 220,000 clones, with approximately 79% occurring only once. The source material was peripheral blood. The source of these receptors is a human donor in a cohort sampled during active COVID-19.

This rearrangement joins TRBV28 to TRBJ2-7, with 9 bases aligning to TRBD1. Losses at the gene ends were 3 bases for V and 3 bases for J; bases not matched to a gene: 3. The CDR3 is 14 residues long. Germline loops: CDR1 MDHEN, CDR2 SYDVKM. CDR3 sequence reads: CASSLLGQGYEQYF. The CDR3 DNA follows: TGTGCCAGCAGTTTGTTGGGACAGGGCTACGAGCAGTACTTC.

The CDR3 reads CASSLVPAGGFGELFF. The DNA for the CDR3 is TGTGCCAGCAGCTTAGTCCCAGCGGGAGGTTTCGGGGAGCTGTTTTTT. This sequence joins TRBV7-3 and TRBJ2-2; TRBD2 matches at 9 bases. V shed 2 bases and J 7 bases; nucleotides not matched to a gene: 8. There are 16 residues in the CDR3. Per germline, CDR1 SGHTA and CDR2 FQGTGA.

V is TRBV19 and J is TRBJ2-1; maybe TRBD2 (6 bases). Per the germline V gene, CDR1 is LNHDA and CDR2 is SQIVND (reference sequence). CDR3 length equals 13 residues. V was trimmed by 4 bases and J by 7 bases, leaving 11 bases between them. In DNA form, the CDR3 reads TGTGCCAGTAGTAGCGGGGCGGGGAATGAGCAGTTCTTC. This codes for CASSSGAGNEQFF. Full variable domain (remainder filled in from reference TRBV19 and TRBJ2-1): DGGITQSPKYLFRKEGQNVTLSCEQNLNHDAMYWYRQDPGQGLRLIYYSQIVNDFQKGDIAEGYSVSREKKESFPLTVTSAQKNPTAFYLCASSSGAGNEQFFGPGTRLTVL.

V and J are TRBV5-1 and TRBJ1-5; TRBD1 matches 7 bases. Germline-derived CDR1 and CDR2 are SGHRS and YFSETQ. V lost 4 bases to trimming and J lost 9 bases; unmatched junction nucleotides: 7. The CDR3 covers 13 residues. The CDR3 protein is CASSPTGVTPQHF. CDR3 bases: TGCGCCAGCAGCCCTACAGGGGTTACGCCCCAGCATTTT.

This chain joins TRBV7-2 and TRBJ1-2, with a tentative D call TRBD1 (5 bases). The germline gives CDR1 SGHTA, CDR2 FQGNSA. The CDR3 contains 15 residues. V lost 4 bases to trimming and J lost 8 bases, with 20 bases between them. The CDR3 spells CASSSDPGTVAGYTF. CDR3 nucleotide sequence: TGTGCCAGCAGCTCAGACCCCGGGACTGTTGCCGGCTACACCTTC.

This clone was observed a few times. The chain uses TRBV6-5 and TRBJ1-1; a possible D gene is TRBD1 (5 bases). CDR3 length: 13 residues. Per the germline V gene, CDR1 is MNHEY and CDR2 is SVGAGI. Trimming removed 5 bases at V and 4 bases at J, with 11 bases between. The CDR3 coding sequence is TGTGCCAGCAGTCTCTGGACAAGCACTGAAGCTTTCTTT. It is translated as CASSLWTSTEAFF.

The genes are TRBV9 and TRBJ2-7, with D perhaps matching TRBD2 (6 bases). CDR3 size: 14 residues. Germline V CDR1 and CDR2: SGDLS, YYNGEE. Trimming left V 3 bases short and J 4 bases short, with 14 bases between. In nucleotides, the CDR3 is TGTGCCAGCAGCGCCCACGGTGGGAGGTACGAGCAGTACTTC. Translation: CASSAHGGRYEQYF. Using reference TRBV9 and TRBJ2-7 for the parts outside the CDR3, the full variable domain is DSGVTQTPKHLITATGQRVTLRCSPRSGDLSVYWYQQSLDQGLQFLIQYYNGEERAKGNILERFSAQQFPDLHSELNLSSLELGDSALYFCASSAHGGRYEQYFGPGTRLTVT.

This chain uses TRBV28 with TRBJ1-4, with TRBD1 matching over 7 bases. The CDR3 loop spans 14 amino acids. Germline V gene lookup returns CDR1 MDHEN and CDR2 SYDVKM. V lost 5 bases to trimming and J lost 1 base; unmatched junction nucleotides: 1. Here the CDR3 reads CASSRTGTNEKLFF. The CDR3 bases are TGTGCCAGCAGTAGGACAGGAACTAATGAAAAACTGTTTTTT.

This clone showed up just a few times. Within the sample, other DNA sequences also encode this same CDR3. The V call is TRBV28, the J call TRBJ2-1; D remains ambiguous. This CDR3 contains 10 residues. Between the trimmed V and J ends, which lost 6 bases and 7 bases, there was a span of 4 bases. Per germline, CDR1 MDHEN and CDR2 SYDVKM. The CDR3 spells CASSRNEQFF. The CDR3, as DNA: TGTGCCAGCAGCCGTAATGAGCAGTTCTTC.

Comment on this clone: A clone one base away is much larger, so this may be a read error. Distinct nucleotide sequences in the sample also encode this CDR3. The CDR3 is CASSRDSYEQYF. The CDR3 nucleotides read TGTGCCAGCAGCCGGGACAGCTACGAGCAGTACTTC. The rearrangement uses TRBV2 and TRBJ2-7; TRBD1 matches at 7 bases. J gave up 3 bases and V 6 bases, and 2 bases lay outside the gene matches. The CDR3 totals 12 residues. CDR1 and CDR2 (germline): SNHLY, FYNNEI.

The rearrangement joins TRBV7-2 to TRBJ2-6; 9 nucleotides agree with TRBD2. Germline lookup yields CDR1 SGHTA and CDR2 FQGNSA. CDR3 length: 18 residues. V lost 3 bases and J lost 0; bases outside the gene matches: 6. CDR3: CASSFSSGIGSGANVLTF. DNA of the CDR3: TGTGCCAGCAGCTTCTCTAGCGGGATAGGCTCTGGGGCCAACGTCCTGACTTTC.

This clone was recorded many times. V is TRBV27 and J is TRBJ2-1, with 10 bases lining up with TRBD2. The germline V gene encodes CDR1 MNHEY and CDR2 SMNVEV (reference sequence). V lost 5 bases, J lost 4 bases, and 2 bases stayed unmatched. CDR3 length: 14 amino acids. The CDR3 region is CASSERGGYNEQFF. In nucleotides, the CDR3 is TGTGCCAGCAGTGAGCGGGGGGGGTACAATGAGCAGTTCTTC.

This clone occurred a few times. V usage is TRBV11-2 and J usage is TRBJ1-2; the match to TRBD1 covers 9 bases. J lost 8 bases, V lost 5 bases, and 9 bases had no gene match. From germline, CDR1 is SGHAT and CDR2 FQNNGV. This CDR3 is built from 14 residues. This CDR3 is CASSRDWTGVGYTF. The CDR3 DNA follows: TGTGCCAGCAGCCGGGACTGGACAGGGGTAGGCTACACCTTC.

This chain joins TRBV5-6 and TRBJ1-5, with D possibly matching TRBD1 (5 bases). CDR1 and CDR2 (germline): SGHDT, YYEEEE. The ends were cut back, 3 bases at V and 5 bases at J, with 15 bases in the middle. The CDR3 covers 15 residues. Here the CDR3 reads CASSSPVDRDQPQHF. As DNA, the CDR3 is TGTGCCAGCAGCTCGCCCGTAGACAGAGATCAGCCCCAGCATTTT.

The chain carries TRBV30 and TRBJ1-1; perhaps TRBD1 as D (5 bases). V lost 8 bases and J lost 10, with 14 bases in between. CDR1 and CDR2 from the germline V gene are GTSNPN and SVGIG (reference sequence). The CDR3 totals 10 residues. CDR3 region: CAGLWQGAFF. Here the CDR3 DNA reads TGTGCCGGATTATGGCAGGGAGCTTTCTTT.

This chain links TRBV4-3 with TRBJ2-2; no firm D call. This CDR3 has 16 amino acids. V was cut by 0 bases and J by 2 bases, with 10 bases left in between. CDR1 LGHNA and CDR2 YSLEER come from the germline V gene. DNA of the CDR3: TGCGCCAGCAGCCAAGAGGCGGCCACAAACACCGGGGAGCTGTTTTTT. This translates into CASSQEAATNTGELFF.

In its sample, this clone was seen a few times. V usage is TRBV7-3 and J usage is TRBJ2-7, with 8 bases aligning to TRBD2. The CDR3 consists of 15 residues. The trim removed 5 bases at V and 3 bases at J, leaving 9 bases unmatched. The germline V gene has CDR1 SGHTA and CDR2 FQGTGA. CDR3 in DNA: TGTGCCAGCAGCCCACGGGAGGGACTAGTCTACGAGCAGTACTTC. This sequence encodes CASSPREGLVYEQYF.

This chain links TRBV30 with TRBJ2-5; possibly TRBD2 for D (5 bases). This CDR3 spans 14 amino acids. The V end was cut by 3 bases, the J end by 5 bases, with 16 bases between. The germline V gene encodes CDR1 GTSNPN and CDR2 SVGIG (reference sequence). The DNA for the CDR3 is TGTGCCTGGAGGAGGATAAGGTGGGAGGAGACCCAGTACTTC. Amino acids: CAWRRIRWEETQYF.

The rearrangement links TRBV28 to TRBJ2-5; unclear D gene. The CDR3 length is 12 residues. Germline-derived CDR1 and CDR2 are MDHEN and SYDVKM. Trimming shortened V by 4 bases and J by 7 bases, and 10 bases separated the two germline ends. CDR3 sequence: CASSSLLVTQYF. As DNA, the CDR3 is TGTGCCAGCAGTTCACTGTTAGTGACCCAGTACTTC. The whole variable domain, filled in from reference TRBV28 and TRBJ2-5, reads DVKVTQSSRYLVKRTGEKVFLECVQDMDHENMFWYRQDPGLGLRLIYFSYDVKMKEKGDIPEGYSVSREKKERFSLILESASTNQTSMYLCASSSLLVTQYFGPGTRLLVL.

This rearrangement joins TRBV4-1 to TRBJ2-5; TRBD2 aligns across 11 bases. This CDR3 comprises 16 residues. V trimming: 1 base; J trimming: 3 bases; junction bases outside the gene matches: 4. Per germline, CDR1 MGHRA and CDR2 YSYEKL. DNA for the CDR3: TGCGCCAGCAGCCAAGCCGGACTAGCGGGCAAAGAGACCCAGTACTTC. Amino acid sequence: CASSQAGLAGKETQYF.

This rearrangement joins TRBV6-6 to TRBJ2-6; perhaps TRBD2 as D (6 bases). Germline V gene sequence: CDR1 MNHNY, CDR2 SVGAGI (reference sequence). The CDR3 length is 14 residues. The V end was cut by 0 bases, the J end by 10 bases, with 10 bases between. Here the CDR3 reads CASSYSGSSNVLTF. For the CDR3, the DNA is TGTGCCAGCAGTTACTCCGGGAGCTCTAACGTCCTGACTTTC.